The source of this T cell receptor (beta chain) is a study of T cell changes during pregnancy in multiple sclerosis. The assay was immunoSEQ multiplex PCR, and TCRdb's table has in-frame clones only and misses some. This table has around 74,000 clones, around nine tenths appearing once. Looked up from germline, CDR1 is SGHRS and CDR2 is YFSETQ. The CDR3 contains 13 residues. With V trimmed by 2 bases and J by 2 bases, 0 bases remained unmatched. The V gene is TRBV5-1, the J gene TRBJ2-5, with 7 bases identical to TRBD2. The sequencing here drew on peripheral blood, taken before pregnancy. The TCR comes from a female donor with multiple sclerosis, enrolled in a pregnancy study. The CDR3 sequence is CASSFGGQETQYF. The CDR3 nucleotides read TGCGCCAGCAGCTTCGGGGGGCAAGAGACCCAGTACTTC.